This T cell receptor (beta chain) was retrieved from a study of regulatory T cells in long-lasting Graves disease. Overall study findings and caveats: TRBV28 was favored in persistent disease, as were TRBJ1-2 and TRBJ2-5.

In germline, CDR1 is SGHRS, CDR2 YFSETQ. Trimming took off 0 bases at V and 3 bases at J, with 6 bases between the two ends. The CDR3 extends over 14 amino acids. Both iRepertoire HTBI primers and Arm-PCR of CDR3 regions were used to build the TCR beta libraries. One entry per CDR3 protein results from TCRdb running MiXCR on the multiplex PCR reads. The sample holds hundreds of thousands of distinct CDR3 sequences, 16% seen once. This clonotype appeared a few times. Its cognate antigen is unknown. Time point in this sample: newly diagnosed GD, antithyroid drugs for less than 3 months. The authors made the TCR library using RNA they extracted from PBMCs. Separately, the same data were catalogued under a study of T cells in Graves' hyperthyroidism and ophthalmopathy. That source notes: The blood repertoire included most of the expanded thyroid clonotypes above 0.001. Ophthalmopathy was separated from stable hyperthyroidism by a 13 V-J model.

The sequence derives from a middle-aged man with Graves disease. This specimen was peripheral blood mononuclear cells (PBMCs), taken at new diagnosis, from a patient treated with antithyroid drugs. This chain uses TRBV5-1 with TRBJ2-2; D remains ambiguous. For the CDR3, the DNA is TGCGCCAGCAGCTTGGGACACTACACCGGGGAGCTGTTTTTT. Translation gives CASSLGHYTGELFF.